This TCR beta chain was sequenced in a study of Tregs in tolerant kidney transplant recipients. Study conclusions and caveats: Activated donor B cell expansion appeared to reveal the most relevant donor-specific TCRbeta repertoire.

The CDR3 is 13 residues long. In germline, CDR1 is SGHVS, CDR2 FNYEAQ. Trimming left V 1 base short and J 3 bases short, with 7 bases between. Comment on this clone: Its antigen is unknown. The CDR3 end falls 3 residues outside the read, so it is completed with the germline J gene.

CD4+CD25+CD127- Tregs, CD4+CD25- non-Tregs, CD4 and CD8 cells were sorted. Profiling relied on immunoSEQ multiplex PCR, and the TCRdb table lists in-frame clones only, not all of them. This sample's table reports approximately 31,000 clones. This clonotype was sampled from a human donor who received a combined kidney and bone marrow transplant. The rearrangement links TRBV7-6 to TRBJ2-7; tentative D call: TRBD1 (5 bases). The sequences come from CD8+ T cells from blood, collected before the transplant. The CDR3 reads CASSLGGGYEQYF. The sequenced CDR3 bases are TGTGCCAGCAGCTTAGGGGGCGGCTACGAG. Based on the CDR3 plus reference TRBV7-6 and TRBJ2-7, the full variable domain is GAGVSQSPRYKVTKRGQDVALRCDPISGHVSLYWYRQALGQGPEFLTYFNYEAQQDKSGLPNDRFSAERPEGSISTLTIQRTEQRDSAMYRCASSLGGGYEQYFGPGTRLTVT.